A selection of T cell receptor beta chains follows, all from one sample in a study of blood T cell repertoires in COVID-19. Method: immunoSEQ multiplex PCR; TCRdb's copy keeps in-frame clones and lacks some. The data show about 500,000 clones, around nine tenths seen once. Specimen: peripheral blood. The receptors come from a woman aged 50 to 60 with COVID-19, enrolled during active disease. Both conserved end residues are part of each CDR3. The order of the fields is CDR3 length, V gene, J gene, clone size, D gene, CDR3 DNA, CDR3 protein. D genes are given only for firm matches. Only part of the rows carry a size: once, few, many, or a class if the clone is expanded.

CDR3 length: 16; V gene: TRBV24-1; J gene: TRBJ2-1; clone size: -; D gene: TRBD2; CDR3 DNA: TGTGCCACCAGTGATAGAGCGGGGAGCTCCTACAATGAGCAGTTCTTC; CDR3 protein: CATSDRAGSSYNEQFF
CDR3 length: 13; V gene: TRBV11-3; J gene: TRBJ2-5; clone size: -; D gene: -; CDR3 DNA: TGTGCCAGCAGCATCGGACTCCGAGAGACCCAGTACTTC; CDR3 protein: CASSIGLRETQYF
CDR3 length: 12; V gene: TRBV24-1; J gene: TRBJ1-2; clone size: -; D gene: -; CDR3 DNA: TGTGCCACCAGTGATAATATACAGAGCTACACCTTC; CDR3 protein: CATSDNIQSYTF
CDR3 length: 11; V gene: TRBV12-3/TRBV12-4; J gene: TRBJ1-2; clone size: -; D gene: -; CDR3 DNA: TGTGCCAGCAGAGGTACAGCTGGCTACACCTTC; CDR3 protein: CASRGTAGYTF
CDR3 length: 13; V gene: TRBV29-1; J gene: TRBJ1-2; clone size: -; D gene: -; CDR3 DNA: TGCAGCGTCTCCACAGGGTTTAACTATGGCTACACCTTC; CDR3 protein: CSVSTGFNYGYTF
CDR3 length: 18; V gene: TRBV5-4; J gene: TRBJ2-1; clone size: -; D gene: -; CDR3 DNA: TGTGCCAGCAGCTTGGGCGTATCCCCAGGTTTTTGGTACAATGAGCAGTTCTTC; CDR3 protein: CASSLGVSPGFWYNEQFF
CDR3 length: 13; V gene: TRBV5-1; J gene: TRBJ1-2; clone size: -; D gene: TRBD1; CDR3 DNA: TGCGCCAGCAGCTTGGGGGACAGGGGTTACTACACCTTC; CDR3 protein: CASSLGDRGYYTF
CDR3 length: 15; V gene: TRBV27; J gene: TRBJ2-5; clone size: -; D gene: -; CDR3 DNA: TGTGCCAGCAGTTGGGCGTTCGGGGATGGGGAGACCCAGTACTTC; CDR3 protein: CASSWAFGDGETQYF
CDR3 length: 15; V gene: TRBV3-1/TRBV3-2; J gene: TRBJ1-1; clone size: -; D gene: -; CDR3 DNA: TGTGCCAGCAGCCAAGACCCGGGGGGTCGCACTGAAGCTTTCTTT; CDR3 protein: CASSQDPGGRTEAFF
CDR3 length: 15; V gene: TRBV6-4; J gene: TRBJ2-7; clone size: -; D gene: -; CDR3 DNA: TGTGCCAGCAGTCAACAGGCGGGGGCTGCAGGCGAGCAGTACTTC; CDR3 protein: CASSQQAGAAGEQYF
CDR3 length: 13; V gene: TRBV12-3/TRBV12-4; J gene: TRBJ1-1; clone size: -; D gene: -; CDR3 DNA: TGTGCCAGCAGTTTAGGAGGGAACACTGAAGCTTTCTTT; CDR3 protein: CASSLGGNTEAFF
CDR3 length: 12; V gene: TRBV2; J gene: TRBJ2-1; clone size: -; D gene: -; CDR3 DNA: TGTGCCAGCATTAGGACTAACAATGAGCAGTTCTTC; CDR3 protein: CASIRTNNEQFF
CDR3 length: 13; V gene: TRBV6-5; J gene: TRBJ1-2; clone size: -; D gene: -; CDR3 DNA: TGTGCCAGCTACGGGGGAGCTAACTATGGCTACACCTTC; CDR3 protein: CASYGGANYGYTF
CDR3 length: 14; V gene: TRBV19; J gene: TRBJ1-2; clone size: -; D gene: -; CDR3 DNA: TGTGCCAGTAGTACCTCGGGGACAATTTATGGCTACACCTTC; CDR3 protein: CASSTSGTIYGYTF
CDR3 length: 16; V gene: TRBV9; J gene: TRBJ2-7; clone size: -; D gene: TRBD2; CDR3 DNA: TGTGCCAGCAGCGCCCCGTTTAGCGGGGGGTCGTACGAGCAGTACTTC; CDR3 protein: CASSAPFSGGSYEQYF
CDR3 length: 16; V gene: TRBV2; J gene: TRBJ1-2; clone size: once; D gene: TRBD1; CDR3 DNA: TGTGCCAGCAGTGAAGCGTCGACAGGGGGTAGTGATGGCTACACCTTC; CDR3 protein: CASSEASTGGSDGYTF
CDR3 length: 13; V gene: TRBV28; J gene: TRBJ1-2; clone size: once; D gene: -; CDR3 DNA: TGTGCCCGCTGGCGACTCAGGGCGAAGGGCTACACCTTC; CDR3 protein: CARWRLRAKGYTF
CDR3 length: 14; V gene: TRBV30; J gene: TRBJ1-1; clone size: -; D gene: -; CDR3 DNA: TGTGCCTGGAGGGGACTGCCCATTGGCACTGAAGCTTTCTTT; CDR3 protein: CAWRGLPIGTEAFF
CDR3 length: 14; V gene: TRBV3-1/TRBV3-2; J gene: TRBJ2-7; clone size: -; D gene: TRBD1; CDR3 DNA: TGTGCCAGCAGCCAAGGGGACAGGGGTAACGAGCAGTACTTC; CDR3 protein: CASSQGDRGNEQYF
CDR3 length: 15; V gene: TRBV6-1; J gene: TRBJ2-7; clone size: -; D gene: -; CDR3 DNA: TGTGCCAGCAGTGAAGGACGACAACGGACTGGCGAGCAGTACTTC; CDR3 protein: CASSEGRQRTGEQYF
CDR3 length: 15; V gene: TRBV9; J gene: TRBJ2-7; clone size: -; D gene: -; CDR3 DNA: TGTGCCAGCAGCGTACACTTTTCCCCCGCCTACGAGCAGTACTTC; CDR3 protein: CASSVHFSPAYEQYF
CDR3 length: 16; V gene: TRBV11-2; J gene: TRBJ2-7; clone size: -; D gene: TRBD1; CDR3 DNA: TGTGCCAGCAGCTTAAGGACAGGGAGGCCCTCCTACGAGCAGTACTTC; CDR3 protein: CASSLRTGRPSYEQYF
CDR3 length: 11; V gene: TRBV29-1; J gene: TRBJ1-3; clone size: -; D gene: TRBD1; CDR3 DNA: TGCAGCGCCGGGACAGGGAACACCATATATTTT; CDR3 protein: CSAGTGNTIYF
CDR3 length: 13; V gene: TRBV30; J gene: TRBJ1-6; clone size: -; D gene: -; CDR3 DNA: TGTGCCTGGAGTGTACTGGATAATTCACCCCTCCACTTT; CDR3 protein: CAWSVLDNSPLHF
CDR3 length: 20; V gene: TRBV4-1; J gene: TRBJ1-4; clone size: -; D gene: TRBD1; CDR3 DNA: TGCGCCAGCAGCCAAGCCTCCTTTACAGGGGGGGAGGCGGCTAATGAAAAACTGTTTTTT; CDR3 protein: CASSQASFTGGEAANEKLFF
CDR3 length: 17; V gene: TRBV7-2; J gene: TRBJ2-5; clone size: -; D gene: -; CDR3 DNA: TGTGCCAGCAGCCGCCCGGGGGGCCCCAACGTGGGGGAGACCCAGTACTTC; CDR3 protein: CASSRPGGPNVGETQYF
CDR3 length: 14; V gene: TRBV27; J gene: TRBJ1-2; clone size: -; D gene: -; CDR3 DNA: TGTGCCAGCAGTCTACAGGGTGGATCTTCTGGCTACACCTTC; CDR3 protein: CASSLQGGSSGYTF
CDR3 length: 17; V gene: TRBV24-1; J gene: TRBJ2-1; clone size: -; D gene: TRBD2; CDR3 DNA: TGTGCCACCAGTGATTTGTCGGGGGGATCCTCCTCCAATGAGCAGTTCTTC; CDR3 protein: CATSDLSGGSSSNEQFF